Listed here is a single T cell receptor beta chain. The antigen is unknown. Data came from immunoSEQ multiplex PCR; TCRdb stores just in-frame clones and leaves some out. The sample lists fewer than 35,000 clones; about 89% were seen once. The sample is drawn from a study of T cells in localized non-small cell lung cancer. Whole-study results and caveats: Density of T cells in blood, when higher, went with longer overall survival. Clonality of T cells reached its maximum in uninvolved adjacent lung, surpassing tumor. Researchers found a median 57 of the top 100 tumor clones in adjacent lung.

The CDR3 spans 15 residues. Germline-derived CDR1 and CDR2 are SEHNR and FQNEAQ (reference sequence). V lost 1 base, J lost 0 bases, and 10 bases lay in between. The chain combines TRBV7-9 with TRBJ2-7; D uncertain. The TCR sequence derives from an older female donor with stage I lung adenocarcinoma. The specimen was peripheral blood, collected before any cancer treatment. CDR3 loop: CASSLGSTSSYEQYF. As DNA, the CDR3 is TGTGCCAGCAGCTTAGGGAGCACCTCCTCCTACGAGCAGTACTTC.